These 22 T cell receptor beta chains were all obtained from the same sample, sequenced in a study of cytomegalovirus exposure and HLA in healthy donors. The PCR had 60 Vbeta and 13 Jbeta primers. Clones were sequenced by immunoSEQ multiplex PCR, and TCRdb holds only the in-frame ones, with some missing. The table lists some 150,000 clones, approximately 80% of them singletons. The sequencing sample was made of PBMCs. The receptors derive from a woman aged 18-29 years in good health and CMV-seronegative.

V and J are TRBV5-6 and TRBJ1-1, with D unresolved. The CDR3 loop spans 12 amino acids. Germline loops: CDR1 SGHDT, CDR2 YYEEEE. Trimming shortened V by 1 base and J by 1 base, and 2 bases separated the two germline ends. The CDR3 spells CASSLRNTEAFF. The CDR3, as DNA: TGTGCCAGCAGCTTGCGGAACACTGAAGCTTTCTTT.

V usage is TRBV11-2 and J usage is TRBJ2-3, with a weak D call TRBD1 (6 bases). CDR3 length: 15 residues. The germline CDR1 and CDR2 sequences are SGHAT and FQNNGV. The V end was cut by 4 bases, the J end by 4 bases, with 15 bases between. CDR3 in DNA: TGTGCCAGCAGCTACAGGGCCCGATTTGCAGATACGCAGTATTTT. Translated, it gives CASSYRARFADTQYF.

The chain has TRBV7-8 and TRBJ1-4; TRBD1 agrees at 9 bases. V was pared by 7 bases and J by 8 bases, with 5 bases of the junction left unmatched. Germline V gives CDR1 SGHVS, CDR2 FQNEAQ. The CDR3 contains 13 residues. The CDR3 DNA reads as TGTGCCAGCACTACAGGGGGCAGCGAAAAACTGTTTTTT. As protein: CASTTGGSEKLFF.

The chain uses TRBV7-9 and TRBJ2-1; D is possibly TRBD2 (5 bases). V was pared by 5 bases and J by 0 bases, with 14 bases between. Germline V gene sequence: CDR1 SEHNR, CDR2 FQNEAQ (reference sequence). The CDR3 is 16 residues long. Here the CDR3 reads CASSPEGSISYNEQFF. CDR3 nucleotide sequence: TGTGCCAGCAGCCCAGAGGGATCGATCTCCTACAATGAGCAGTTCTTC.

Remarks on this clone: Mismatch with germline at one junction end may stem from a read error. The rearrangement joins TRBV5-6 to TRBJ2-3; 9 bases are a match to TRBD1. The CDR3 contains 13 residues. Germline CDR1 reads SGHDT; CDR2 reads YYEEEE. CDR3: CASSTGGTDMQYF. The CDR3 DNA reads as TGTGCCAGCAGTACAGGGGGCACAGATATGCAGTATTTT.

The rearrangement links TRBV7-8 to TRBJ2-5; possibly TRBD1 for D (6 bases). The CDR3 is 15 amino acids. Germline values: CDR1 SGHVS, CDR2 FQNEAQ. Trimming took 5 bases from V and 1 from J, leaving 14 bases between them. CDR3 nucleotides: TGTGCCAGCAGCGACCACAGGGTTAGCCAAGAGACCCAGTACTTC. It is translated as CASSDHRVSQETQYF.

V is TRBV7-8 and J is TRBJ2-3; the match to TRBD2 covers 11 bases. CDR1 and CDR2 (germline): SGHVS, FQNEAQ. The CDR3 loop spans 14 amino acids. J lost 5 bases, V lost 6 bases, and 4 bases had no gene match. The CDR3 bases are TGTGCCAGCAGTATTGGACTAGCGGGAGATACGCAGTATTTT. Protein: CASSIGLAGDTQYF.

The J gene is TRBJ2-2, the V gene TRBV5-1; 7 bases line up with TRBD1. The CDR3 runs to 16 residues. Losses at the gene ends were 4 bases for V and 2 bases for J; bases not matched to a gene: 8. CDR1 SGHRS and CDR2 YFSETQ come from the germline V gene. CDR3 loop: CASSITGDVNTGELFF. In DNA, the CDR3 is TGCGCCAGCAGCATTACAGGGGATGTCAACACCGGGGAGCTGTTTTTT.

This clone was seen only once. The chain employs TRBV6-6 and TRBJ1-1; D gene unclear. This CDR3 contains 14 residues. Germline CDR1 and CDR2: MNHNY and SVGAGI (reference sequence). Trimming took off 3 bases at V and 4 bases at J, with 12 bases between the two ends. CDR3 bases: TGTGCCAGCAGTTATTCAACATCATCCACTGAAGCTTTCTTT. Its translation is CASSYSTSSTEAFF.

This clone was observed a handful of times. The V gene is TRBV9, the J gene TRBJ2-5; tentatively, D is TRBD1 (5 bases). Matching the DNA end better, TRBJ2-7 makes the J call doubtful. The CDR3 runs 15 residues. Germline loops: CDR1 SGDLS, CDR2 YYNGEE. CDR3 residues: CASSVEGSVGYEQYF. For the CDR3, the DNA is TGTGCCAGCAGCGTAGAGGGGTCAGTCGGGTACGAGCAGTACTTC.

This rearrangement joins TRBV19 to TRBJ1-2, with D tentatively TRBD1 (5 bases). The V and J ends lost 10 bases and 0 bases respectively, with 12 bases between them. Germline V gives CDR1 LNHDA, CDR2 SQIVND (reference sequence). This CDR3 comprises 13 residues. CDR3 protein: CATARGPNYGYTF. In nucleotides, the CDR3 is TGTGCCACCGCAAGGGGCCCTAACTATGGCTACACCTTC.

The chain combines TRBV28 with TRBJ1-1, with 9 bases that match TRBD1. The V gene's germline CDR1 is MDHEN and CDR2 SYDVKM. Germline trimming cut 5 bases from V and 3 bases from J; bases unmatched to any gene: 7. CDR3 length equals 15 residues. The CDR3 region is CASSPGDRVYTEAFF. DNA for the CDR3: TGTGCCAGCAGTCCGGGGGACAGGGTGTACACTGAAGCTTTCTTT. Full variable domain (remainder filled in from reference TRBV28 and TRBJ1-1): DVKVTQSSRYLVKRTGEKVFLECVQDMDHENMFWYRQDPGLGLRLIYFSYDVKMKEKGDIPEGYSVSREKKERFSLILESASTNQTSMYLCASSPGDRVYTEAFFGQGTRLTVV.

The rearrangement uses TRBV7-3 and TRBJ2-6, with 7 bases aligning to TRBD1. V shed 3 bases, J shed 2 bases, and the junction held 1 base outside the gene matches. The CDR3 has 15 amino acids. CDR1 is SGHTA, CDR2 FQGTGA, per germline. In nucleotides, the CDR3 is TGTGCCAGCAGCTTTGGACAGGCTGGGGCCAACGTCCTGACTTTC. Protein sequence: CASSFGQAGANVLTF. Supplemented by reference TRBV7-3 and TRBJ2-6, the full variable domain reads GAGVSQTPSNKVTEKGKYVELRCDPISGHTALYWYRQSLGQGPEFLIYFQGTGAADDSGLPNDRFFAVRPEGSVSTLKIQRTERGDSAVYLCASSFGQAGANVLTFGAGSRLTVL.

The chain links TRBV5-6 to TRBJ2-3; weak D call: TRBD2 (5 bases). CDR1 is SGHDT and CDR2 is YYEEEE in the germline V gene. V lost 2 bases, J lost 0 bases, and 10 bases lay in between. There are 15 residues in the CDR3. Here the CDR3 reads CASSFRGHSTDTQYF. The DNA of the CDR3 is TGTGCCAGCAGCTTTCGGGGTCATAGCACAGATACGCAGTATTTT.

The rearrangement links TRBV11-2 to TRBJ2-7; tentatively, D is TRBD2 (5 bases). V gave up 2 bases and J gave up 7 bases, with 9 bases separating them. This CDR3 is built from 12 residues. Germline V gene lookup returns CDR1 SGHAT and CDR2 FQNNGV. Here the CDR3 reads CASSLLDLEQYF. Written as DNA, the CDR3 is TGTGCCAGCAGCTTACTGGACTTAGAGCAGTACTTC.

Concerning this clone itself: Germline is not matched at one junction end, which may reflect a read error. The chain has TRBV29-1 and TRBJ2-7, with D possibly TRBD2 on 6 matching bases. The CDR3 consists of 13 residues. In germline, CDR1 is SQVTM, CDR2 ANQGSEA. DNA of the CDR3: TGCAGCGTCGAGGTGGGACTTACGGGACCCTTATGGTTC. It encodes CSVEVGLTGPLWF.

CDR3 sequence reads: CASGTVKRSDGYTF. The CDR3 coding sequence is TGTGCTAGTGGTACGGTGAAGCGGTCGGATGGCTACACCTTC. The chain is built from TRBV12-5 and TRBJ1-2; unclear D gene. The ends were cut back, 5 bases at V and 6 bases at J, with 16 bases in the middle. This CDR3 is built from 14 residues. Germline V gene sequence: CDR1 LGHNT, CDR2 FRNRAP.

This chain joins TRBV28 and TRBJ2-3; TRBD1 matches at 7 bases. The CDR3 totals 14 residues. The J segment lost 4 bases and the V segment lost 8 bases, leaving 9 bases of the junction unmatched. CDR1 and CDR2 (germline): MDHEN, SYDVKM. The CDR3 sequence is CASGSLGGADTQYF. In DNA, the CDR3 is TGTGCCAGCGGTTCGTTAGGGGGCGCAGATACGCAGTATTTT.

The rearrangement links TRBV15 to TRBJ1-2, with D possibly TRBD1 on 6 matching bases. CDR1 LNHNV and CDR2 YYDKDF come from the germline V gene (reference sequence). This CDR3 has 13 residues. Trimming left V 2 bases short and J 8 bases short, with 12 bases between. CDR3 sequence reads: CATSRSPGDGYTF. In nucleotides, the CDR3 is TGTGCCACCAGCAGATCCCCAGGGGACGGCTACACCTTC.

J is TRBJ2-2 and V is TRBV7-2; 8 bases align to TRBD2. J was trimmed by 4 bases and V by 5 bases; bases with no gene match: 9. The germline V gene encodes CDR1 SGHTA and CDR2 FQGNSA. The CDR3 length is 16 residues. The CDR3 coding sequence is TGTGCCAGCAGCCCCCGCGCCGGGACTAGCACCGGGGAGCTGTTTTTT. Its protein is CASSPRAGTSTGELFF.

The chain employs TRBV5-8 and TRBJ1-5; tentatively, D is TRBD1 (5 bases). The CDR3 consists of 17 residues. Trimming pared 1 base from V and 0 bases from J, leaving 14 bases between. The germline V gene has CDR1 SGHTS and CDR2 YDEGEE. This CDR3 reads CASSLRVQVYSNQPQHF. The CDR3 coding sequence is TGTGCCAGCAGCTTGAGAGTACAGGTTTATAGCAATCAGCCCCAGCATTTT.

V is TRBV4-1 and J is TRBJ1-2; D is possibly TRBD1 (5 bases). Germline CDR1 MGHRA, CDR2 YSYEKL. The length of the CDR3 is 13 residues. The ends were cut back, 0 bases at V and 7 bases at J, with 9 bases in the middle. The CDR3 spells CASSQDRGIGYTF. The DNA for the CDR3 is TGCGCCAGCAGCCAAGATAGGGGTATTGGCTACACCTTC.